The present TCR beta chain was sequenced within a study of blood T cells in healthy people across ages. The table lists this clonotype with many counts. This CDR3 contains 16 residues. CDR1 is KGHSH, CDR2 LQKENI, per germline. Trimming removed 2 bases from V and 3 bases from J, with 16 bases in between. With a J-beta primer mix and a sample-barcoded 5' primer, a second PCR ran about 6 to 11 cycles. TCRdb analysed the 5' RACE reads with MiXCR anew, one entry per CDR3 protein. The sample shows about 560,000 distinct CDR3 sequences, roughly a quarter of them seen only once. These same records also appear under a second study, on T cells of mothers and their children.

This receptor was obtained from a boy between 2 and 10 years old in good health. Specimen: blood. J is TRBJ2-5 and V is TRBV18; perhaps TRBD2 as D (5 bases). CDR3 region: CASSPYPVGSKETQYF. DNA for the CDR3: TGTGCCAGCTCACCATATCCAGTAGGGAGTAAAGAGACCCAGTACTTC.